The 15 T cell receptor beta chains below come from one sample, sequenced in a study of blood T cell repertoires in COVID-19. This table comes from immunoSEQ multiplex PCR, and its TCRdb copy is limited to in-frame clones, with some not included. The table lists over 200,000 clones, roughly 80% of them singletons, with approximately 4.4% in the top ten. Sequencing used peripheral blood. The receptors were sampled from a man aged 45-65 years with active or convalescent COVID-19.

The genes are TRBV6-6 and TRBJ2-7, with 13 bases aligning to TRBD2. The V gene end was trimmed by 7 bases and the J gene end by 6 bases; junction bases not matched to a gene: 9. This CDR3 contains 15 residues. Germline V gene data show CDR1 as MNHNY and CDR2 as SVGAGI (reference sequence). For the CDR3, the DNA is TGTGCCAGCACTCAAGAGGGACTAGCGGGGACCGAGCAGTACTTC. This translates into CASTQEGLAGTEQYF.

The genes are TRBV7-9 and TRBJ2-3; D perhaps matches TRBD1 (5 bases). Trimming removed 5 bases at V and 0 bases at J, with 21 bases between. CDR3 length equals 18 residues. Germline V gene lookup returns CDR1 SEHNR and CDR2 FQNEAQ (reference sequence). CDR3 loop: CASSLLARQYASTDTQYF. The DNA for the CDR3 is TGTGCCAGCAGCCTTCTCGCGAGACAGTACGCTAGCACAGATACGCAGTATTTT.

CDR3 loop: CASRDQGYTGELFF. The CDR3 DNA reads as TGCGCCAGCAGGGACCAGGGATACACCGGGGAGCTGTTTTTT. The chain uses TRBV10-2 and TRBJ2-2, with D tentatively TRBD1 (5 bases). The CDR3 spans 14 residues. The germline CDR1 and CDR2 sequences are WSHSY and SAAADI. The V and J ends lost 6 bases and 3 bases respectively, with 11 bases between them.

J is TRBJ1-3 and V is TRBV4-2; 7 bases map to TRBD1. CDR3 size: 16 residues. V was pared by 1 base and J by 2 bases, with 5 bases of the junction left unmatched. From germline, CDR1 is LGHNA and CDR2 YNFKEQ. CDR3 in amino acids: CASSQGDRAAGNTIYF. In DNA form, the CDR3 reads TGTGCCAGCAGCCAAGGAGACAGGGCGGCTGGAAACACCATATATTTT.

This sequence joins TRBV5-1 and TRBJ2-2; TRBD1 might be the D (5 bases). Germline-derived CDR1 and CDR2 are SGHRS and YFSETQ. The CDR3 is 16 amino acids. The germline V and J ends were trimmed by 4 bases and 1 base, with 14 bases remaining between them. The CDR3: CASSPSGAGNTGELFF. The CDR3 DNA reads TGCGCCAGCAGCCCGAGTGGGGCAGGGAACACCGGGGAGCTGTTTTTT.

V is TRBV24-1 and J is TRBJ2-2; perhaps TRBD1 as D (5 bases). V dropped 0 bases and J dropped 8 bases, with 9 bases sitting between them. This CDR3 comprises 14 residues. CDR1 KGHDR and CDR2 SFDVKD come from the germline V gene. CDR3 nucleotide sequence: TGTGCCACCAGTGATTTGCAGGGAACAGGGGAGCTGTTTTTT. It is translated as CATSDLQGTGELFF.

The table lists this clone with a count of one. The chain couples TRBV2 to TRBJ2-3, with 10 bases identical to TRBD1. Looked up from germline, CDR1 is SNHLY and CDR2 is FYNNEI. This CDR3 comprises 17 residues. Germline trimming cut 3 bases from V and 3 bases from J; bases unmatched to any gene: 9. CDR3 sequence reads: CASSESGQGGVTDTQYF. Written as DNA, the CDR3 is TGTGCCAGCAGTGAGTCCGGACAGGGGGGGGTAACAGATACGCAGTATTTT.

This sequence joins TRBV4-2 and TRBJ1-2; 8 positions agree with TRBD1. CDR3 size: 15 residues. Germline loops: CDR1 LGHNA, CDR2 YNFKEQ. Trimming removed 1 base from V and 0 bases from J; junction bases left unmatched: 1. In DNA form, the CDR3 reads TGTGCCAGCAGCCAAGGGACAGGGACTAACTATGGCTACACCTTC. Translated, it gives CASSQGTGTNYGYTF.

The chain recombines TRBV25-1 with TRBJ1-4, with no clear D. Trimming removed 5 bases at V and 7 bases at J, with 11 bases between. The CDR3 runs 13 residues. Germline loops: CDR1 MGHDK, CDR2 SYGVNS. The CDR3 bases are TGTGCCAGCAGTATTTGGGAGGGTGAAAAACTGTTTTTT. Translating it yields CASSIWEGEKLFF.

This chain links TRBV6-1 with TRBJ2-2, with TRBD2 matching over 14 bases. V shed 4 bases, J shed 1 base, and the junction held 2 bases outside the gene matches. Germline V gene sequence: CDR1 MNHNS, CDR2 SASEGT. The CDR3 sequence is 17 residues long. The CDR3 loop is CASSGLAGGWNTGELFF. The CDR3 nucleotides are TGTGCCAGCAGTGGACTAGCGGGGGGGTGGAACACCGGGGAGCTGTTTTTT.

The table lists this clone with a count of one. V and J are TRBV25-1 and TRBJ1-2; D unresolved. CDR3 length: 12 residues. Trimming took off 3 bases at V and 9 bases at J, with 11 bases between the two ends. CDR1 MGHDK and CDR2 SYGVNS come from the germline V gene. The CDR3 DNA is TGTGCCAGCAGTGAGTCATGGAGAAGCTACACCTTC. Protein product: CASSESWRSYTF.

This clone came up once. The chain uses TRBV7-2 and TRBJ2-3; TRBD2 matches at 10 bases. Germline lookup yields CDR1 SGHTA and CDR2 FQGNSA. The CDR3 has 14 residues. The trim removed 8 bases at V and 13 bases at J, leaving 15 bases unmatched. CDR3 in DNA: TGTGCCAGCGGGGCTAGCGGGGGCACTCATTCAAAGTATTTT. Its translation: CASGASGGTHSKYF.

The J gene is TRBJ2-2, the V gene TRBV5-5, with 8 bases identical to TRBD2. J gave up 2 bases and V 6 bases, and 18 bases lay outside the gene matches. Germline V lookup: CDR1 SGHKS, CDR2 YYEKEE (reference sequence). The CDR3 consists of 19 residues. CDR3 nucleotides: TGTGCCAGCATTATACGTCCCCTCCTAGCGGGCCCTAACACCGGGGAGCTGTTTTTT. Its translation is CASIIRPLLAGPNTGELFF.

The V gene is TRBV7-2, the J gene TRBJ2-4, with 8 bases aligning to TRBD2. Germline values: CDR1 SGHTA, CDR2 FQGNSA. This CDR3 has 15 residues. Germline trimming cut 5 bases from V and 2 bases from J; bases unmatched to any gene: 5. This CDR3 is CASSLGGGSKNIQYF. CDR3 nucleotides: TGTGCCAGCAGCCTCGGCGGGGGGTCCAAAAACATTCAGTACTTC.

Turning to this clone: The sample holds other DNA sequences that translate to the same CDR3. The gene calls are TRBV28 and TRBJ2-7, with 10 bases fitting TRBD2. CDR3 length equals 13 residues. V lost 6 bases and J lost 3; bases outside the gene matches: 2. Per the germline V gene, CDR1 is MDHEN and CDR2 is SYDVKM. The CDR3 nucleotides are TGTGCCAGCAGCTTAGCGGGGGGCTACGAGCAGTACTTC. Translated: CASSLAGGYEQYF.